This T cell receptor (beta chain) was observed in a study of T cells in Graves' hyperthyroidism and ophthalmopathy. The CDR3 spans 14 residues. The germline V gene encodes CDR1 GTSNPN and CDR2 SVGIG (reference sequence). V lost 4 bases, J lost 0 bases, and 10 bases lay in between. This clonotype was detected many times. Amplified TCR beta CDR3 regions came from RNA transcripts. Researchers ran a first-round RT-PCR on the TCR CDR3 using the HTBI primer set. TCRdb re-analysed the multiplex PCR reads in MiXCR, keeping a single row per CDR3 protein. The sample lists some 350,000 distinct CDR3 sequences, more than 15% occurring once.

This receptor was taken from a woman aged 18-29 years with Graves' hyperthyroidism that later progressed to Graves' ophthalmopathy. The rearrangement joins TRBV30 to TRBJ2-1; maybe TRBD2 (5 bases). Sequencing input: blood. CDR3 sequence reads: CAWNLASSYNEQFF. CDR3 bases: TGTGCCTGGAACCTAGCCAGCTCCTACAATGAGCAGTTCTTC.